The TCR beta chain under discussion was sequenced for a study of radiation and T cells in renal cell carcinoma. The study's findings and limits: From baseline, blood top tumor clonotypes peaked at 2 weeks post-radiation. Without pretreatment biopsies, baseline tumor clonotype presence was undetermined.

Data came from immunoSEQ multiplex PCR; TCRdb stores just in-frame clones and leaves some out. Of 40,000 to 50,000 clones listed, nearly 85% are singletons. J gave up 0 bases and V 6 bases, and 3 bases lay outside the gene matches. The CDR3 is 14 residues long. Germline CDR1 is MNHEY and CDR2 is SMNVEV (reference sequence). A word on this clone: Its antigen is not known.

Time point here: blood 4 weeks post-SBRT, at nephrectomy. The treatment is: 15 Gy SBRT to primary tumor, nephrectomy 4 weeks later. Blood was sampled at baseline, 2 weeks and 4 weeks after SBRT. This renal cell carcinoma was of the clear cell type. The clonotype comes from a woman aged 70-85 years with renal cell carcinoma. The source material was blood, sampled from a patient whose treatment included radiotherapy and nephrectomy. V and J are TRBV27 and TRBJ1-1; 8 nucleotides line up with TRBD1. The CDR3 DNA sequence: TGTGCCAGCAGGTCGACAGGGGTGAACACTGAAGCTTTCTTT. Residues: CASRSTGVNTEAFF.